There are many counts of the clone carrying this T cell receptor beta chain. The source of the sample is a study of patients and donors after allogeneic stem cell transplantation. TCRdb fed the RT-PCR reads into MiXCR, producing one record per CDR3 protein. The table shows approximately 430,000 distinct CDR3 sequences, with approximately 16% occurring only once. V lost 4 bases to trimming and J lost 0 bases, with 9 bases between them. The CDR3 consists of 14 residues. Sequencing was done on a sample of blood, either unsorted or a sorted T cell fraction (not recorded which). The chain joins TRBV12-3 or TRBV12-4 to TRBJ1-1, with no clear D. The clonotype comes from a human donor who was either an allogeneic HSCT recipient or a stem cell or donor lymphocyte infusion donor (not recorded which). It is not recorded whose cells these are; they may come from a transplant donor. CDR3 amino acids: CASSWGVMNTEAFF. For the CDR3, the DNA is TGTGCCAGCAGTTGGGGAGTCATGAACACTGAAGCTTTCTTT.